The 20 T cell receptor beta chains given below trace back to one sample, sequenced in a study of Ad26.COV2.S vaccination and SARS-CoV-2 variants. The data were produced by immunoSEQ multiplex PCR, yet TCRdb's version contains in-frame clones alone and is incomplete. The sample holds roughly 320,000 clones, about 82% seen once. The treatment here: around 19 received Ad26.COV2.S at low or high dose, single or two shots; about 5 received placebo; per-sample allocation not given. Sampling took place 63 days after the first vaccine or placebo injection. Sample: peripheral blood, taken in a trial of Ad26.COV2.S vaccine versus placebo. The receptors were sampled from a person aged 18 to 59 who received the Ad26.COV2.S COVID-19 vaccine or a placebo.

This clone was counted a single time. The V call is TRBV19, the J call TRBJ2-1; 9 bases align to TRBD1. The CDR3 totals 16 residues. Germline CDR1 is LNHDA and CDR2 is SQIVND (reference sequence). V dropped 4 bases and J dropped 6; count of bases not matched to a gene: 10. The CDR3 DNA follows: TGTGCCAGTAGTACCCTACAGGGGGCGCGGGCCAATGAGCAGTTCTTC. This gives the protein CASSTLQGARANEQFF.

This chain links TRBV11-3 with TRBJ2-3; tentative D call: TRBD2 (6 bases). From germline, CDR1 is SGHNT and CDR2 YENEEA. Deletions cut 0 bases from V and 5 bases from J, with 12 bases between. This CDR3 spans 15 amino acids. CDR3: CASSLDGGELDTQYF. In nucleotides, the CDR3 is TGTGCCAGCAGCTTAGATGGCGGGGAGTTAGATACGCAGTATTTT.

The chain has TRBV19 and TRBJ1-6, with 9 bases fitting TRBD1. Germline CDR1 is LNHDA and CDR2 is SQIVND (reference sequence). This CDR3 has 15 residues. The V segment lost 4 bases and the J segment 7 bases; nucleotides outside the gene matches: 5. CDR3 DNA sequence: TGTGCCAGTAGTAACGGACAGGGGAGAAATTCACCCCTCCACTTT. It translates to CASSNGQGRNSPLHF.

The rearrangement joins TRBV6-2 or TRBV6-3 to TRBJ2-1; D not resolved. The CDR3 extends over 15 amino acids. Trimming shortened V by 6 bases and J by 0 bases, and 12 bases separated the two germline ends. The germline V gene has CDR1 MNHEY and CDR2 SVGEGT. The CDR3 DNA reads as TGTGCCAGCAGCCCCTGGAAAAGCTCCTACAATGAGCAGTTCTTC. Residues: CASSPWKSSYNEQFF.

The chain uses TRBV4-3 and TRBJ2-7; D might be TRBD1 or TRBD2, each matching 6 bases. This CDR3 has 15 residues. V gave up 3 bases and J gave up 3 bases, with 15 bases separating them. Per the germline V gene, CDR1 is LGHNA and CDR2 is YSLEER. The CDR3 protein is CASSQGLTGNYEQYF. Here the CDR3 DNA reads TGCGCCAGCAGCCAGGGACTGACAGGAAACTACGAGCAGTACTTC.

The chain links TRBV5-1 to TRBJ1-5; no reliable D call. The germline V and J ends were trimmed by 0 bases and 0 bases, with 7 bases remaining between them. Per the germline V gene, CDR1 is SGHRS and CDR2 is YFSETQ. The CDR3 is made up of 15 amino acids. The CDR3 sequence: CASSLGGVSNQPQHF. The CDR3 DNA follows: TGCGCCAGCAGCTTGGGTGGGGTTAGCAATCAGCCCCAGCATTTT.

The DNA of the CDR3 is TGCGCCAGCAGCCAAGATGCTAGCGGGGGATTCTACGAGCAGTACTTC. Protein sequence: CASSQDASGGFYEQYF. This chain uses TRBV4-1 with TRBJ2-7; TRBD2 matches 10 bases. V shed 0 bases and J 3 bases; nucleotides not matched to a gene: 5. The CDR3 covers 16 residues. Germline V CDR1 and CDR2: MGHRA, YSYEKL.

This rearrangement joins TRBV6-5 to TRBJ1-5, with D possibly TRBD1 on 5 matching bases. The CDR3 consists of 13 residues. CDR1 and CDR2 from the germline V gene are MNHEY and SVGAGI. Trimming shortened V by 8 bases and J by 3 bases, and 11 bases separated the two germline ends. The CDR3 is CASRGANNQPQHF. Here the CDR3 DNA reads TGTGCCAGCCGCGGGGCCAACAATCAGCCCCAGCATTTT.

The rearrangement uses TRBV5-4 and TRBJ2-1; 7 positions agree with TRBD1. This CDR3 contains 14 residues. Germline V CDR1 and CDR2: SGHNT, YYREEE (reference sequence). V gave up 1 base and J gave up 7 bases; unmatched junction bases: 5. The DNA for the CDR3 is TGTGCCAGCAGCTTGAGACAGGGCGAAAATGAGCAGTTCTTC. This translates into CASSLRQGENEQFF.

The chain recombines TRBV3-1 (or the pseudogene TRBV3-2) with TRBJ1-3, with unresolved D. Germline loops: CDR1 LGHDT, CDR2 YNNKEL (reference sequence). The CDR3 runs 14 residues. V was pared by 4 bases and J by 4 bases, with 11 bases between. The CDR3 DNA follows: TGTGCCAGCAGCCCCGGGATAAGCGGAAACACCATATATTTT. Its protein is CASSPGISGNTIYF.

This chain joins TRBV6-5 and TRBJ2-1; the D call may be TRBD1 or TRBD2 (5 bases each). This CDR3 is 14 amino acids long. CDR1 is MNHEY, CDR2 SVGAGI, per germline. V lost 0 bases, J lost 6 bases, and 9 bases lay in between. The CDR3 region has the DNA TGTGCCAGCAGTTACTCTCCGGGACCCAATGAGCAGTTCTTC. Its protein is CASSYSPGPNEQFF.

The V and J genes are TRBV6-2 or TRBV6-3 and TRBJ2-7; D gene uncertain. The CDR3 is made up of 17 amino acids. V shed 4 bases and J shed 0 bases, with 19 bases lying between them. Germline CDR1 reads MNHEY; CDR2 reads SVGEGT. The CDR3 nucleotides are TGTGCCAGCAGTTCGGCGGAACGGCGCCGGAGCTCCTACGAGCAGTACTTC. It yields the protein CASSSAERRRSSYEQYF.

This clone was found once. This chain links TRBV15 with TRBJ1-1; D unclear. This CDR3 spans 14 amino acids. Trimming pared 0 bases from V and 0 bases from J, leaving 5 bases between. CDR1 LNHNV and CDR2 YYDKDF come from the germline V gene (reference sequence). CDR3 residues: CATSRDGLNTEAFF. In DNA form, the CDR3 reads TGTGCCACCAGCAGAGATGGGTTGAACACTGAAGCTTTCTTT.

The chain is built from TRBV6-6 and TRBJ1-1; maybe TRBD1 (6 bases). CDR3 length: 15 residues. Germline CDR1 MNHNY, CDR2 SVGAGI (reference sequence). V lost 6 bases and J lost 5, with 19 bases in between. The CDR3 nucleotides are TGTGCCAGCAGCCGCGACGGGGGAGGGGGGACTGAAGCTTTCTTT. Protein: CASSRDGGGGTEAFF.

This clone was counted a few times. This sequence joins TRBV6-1 and TRBJ1-5, with unresolved D. The germline V gene has CDR1 MNHNS and CDR2 SASEGT. V lost 2 bases, J lost 3 bases, and 8 bases lay in between. This CDR3 is built from 14 residues. The CDR3 loop is CASSEIDYNQPQHF. The DNA of the CDR3 is TGTGCCAGCAGTGAAATTGACTACAATCAGCCCCAGCATTTT.

The CDR3 region has the DNA TGCAGCGTCACCAGGGGCTCCTACGAGCAGTACTTC. Encoded protein: CSVTRGSYEQYF. The chain carries TRBV29-1 and TRBJ2-7; weak D call: TRBD1 (6 bases). Germline V gene data show CDR1 as SQVTM and CDR2 as ANQGSEA. This CDR3 has 12 residues. The ends were cut back, 6 bases at V and 0 bases at J, with 9 bases in the middle.

V is TRBV3-1 (or the pseudogene TRBV3-2) and J is TRBJ1-5; no firm D call. The CDR3 has 15 residues. The germline V gene has CDR1 LGHDT and CDR2 YNNKEL (reference sequence). Trimming pared 0 bases from V and 7 bases from J, leaving 13 bases between. CDR3: CASSQDATLGQPQHF. In DNA, the CDR3 is TGTGCCAGCAGCCAAGACGCGACATTGGGGCAGCCCCAGCATTTT.

This clone showed up just once. The rearrangement joins TRBV7-9 to TRBJ2-5, with 7 bases matching TRBD2. The V gene end was trimmed by 5 bases and the J gene end by 3 bases; junction bases not matched to a gene: 9. CDR1 is SEHNR and CDR2 is FQNEAQ in the germline V gene (reference sequence). The CDR3 totals 15 residues. CDR3 sequence reads: CASSPSGRGKETQYF. The DNA of the CDR3 is TGTGCCAGCAGCCCGTCCGGGCGGGGGAAAGAGACCCAGTACTTC.

The chain joins TRBV27 to TRBJ1-2, with 9 bases identical to TRBD1. Germline CDR1 is MNHEY and CDR2 is SMNVEV (reference sequence). This CDR3 is built from 14 residues. J gave up 4 bases and V 5 bases, and 5 bases lay outside the gene matches. CDR3 nucleotide sequence: TGTGCCAGCAGTCGAGGACAGGGGCCCTATGGCTACACCTTC. Translated, it gives CASSRGQGPYGYTF.

The chain combines TRBV4-1 with TRBJ1-1; D is possibly TRBD1 (6 bases). CDR1 MGHRA and CDR2 YSYEKL come from the germline V gene. This CDR3 has 16 amino acids. V was trimmed by 8 bases and J by 5 bases, leaving 24 bases between them. The CDR3 DNA reads as TGCGCCAGCCACCCCGTCGGTGGGGGGGCTCTGACTGAAGCTTTCTTT. Translating it yields CASHPVGGGALTEAFF.